The 26 T cell receptor beta chains below come from one sample, sequenced in a study of regulatory and conventional T cells in RAG deficiency. Blood CD4+ CD25-low CD127-high conventional T cells supplied the genomic DNA template. Measured with immunoSEQ multiplex PCR; TCRdb has only the in-frame clones, and not every one. The table includes almost 35,000 clones, roughly three quarters detected once. These same records also appear under a second study, on regulatory T cells. This second report adds: The PCR used 52 TRBV and 13 TRBJ primers.

The specimen sequenced was CD4+ effector T cells sorted from blood. All receptors come from a human donor in good health.

This sequence joins TRBV5-1 and TRBJ2-7; D might be TRBD1 (5 bases). Trimming removed 4 bases at V and 2 bases at J, with 16 bases between. Germline CDR1 reads SGHRS; CDR2 reads YFSETQ. The CDR3 contains 15 residues. As DNA, the CDR3 is TGCGCCAGCAGCACCAAAGGGGATCCACCCTACGAGCAGTACTTC. It specifies CASSTKGDPPYEQYF.

This clone appeared once. The chain recombines TRBV29-1 with TRBJ2-5; tentative D call: TRBD2 (6 bases). CDR1 and CDR2 (germline): SQVTM, ANQGSEA. Between the trimmed V and J ends, which lost 6 bases and 3 bases, there was a span of 14 bases. CDR3 length: 13 residues. The DNA for the CDR3 is TGCAGCGTGCGGGACCGAGGGGAAGAGACCCAGTACTTC. As protein: CSVRDRGEETQYF.

J is TRBJ2-3 and V is TRBV5-1, with D maybe TRBD1 (5 bases). The germline V gene encodes CDR1 SGHRS and CDR2 YFSETQ. This CDR3 is built from 15 residues. Trimming removed 3 bases from V and 0 bases from J, with 11 bases in between. CDR3 region: CASSSLTGSTDTQYF. CDR3 sequence (DNA): TGCGCCAGCAGCTCTTTAACAGGAAGCACAGATACGCAGTATTTT.

V and J are TRBV29-1 and TRBJ2-5; D not resolved. This CDR3 has 10 amino acids. Trimming shortened V by 7 bases and J by 5 bases, and 8 bases separated the two germline ends. Germline V gene lookup returns CDR1 SQVTM and CDR2 ANQGSEA. CDR3 loop: CSGKGETQYF. CDR3 DNA sequence: TGCAGCGGGAAAGGGGAGACCCAGTACTTC.

The chain uses TRBV18 and TRBJ2-4, with D maybe TRBD1 (5 bases). V dropped 6 bases and J dropped 5 bases, with 17 bases sitting between them. The CDR3 sequence is 15 residues long. The V gene's germline CDR1 is KGHSH and CDR2 LQKENI. CDR3 coding DNA: TGTGCCAGCTCGCCCGGACAAGGGGCCCAAAACATTCAGTACTTC. It yields the protein CASSPGQGAQNIQYF. Variable domain in full (rest from reference TRBV18 and TRBJ2-4): NAGVMQNPRHLVRRRGQEARLRCSPMKGHSHVYWYRQLPEEGLKFMVYLQKENIIDESGMPKERFSAEFPKEGPSILRIQQVVRGDSAAYFCASSPGQGAQNIQYFGAGTRLSVL.

This chain links TRBV6-5 with TRBJ1-1, with TRBD1 as a possible D gene (5 bases). The length of the CDR3 is 14 residues. V was cut by 0 bases and J by 2 bases, with 7 bases left in between. Germline V gene data show CDR1 as MNHEY and CDR2 as SVGAGI. CDR3 sequence reads: CASSYSRGNTEAFF. The CDR3 bases are TGTGCCAGCAGTTACTCGAGGGGAAACACTGAAGCTTTCTTT.

V is TRBV11-2 and J is TRBJ1-6; the match to TRBD1 covers 7 bases. V lost 0 bases and J lost 7; bases outside the gene matches: 6. The CDR3 runs 16 residues. CDR1 SGHAT and CDR2 FQNNGV come from the germline V gene. The CDR3 spells CASSLEGTEYNSPLHF. As DNA, the CDR3 is TGTGCCAGCAGCTTAGAGGGGACAGAGTACAATTCACCCCTCCACTTT.

The CDR3 loop is CAWNIAGITYEQYF. CDR3 nucleotide sequence: TGTGCCTGGAACATAGCGGGGATAACCTACGAGCAGTACTTC. The rearrangement uses TRBV30 and TRBJ2-7; 8 bases are shared with TRBD2. Germline CDR1 GTSNPN, CDR2 SVGIG (reference sequence). The CDR3 totals 14 residues. Trimming at V came to 4 bases and at J to 2 bases, leaving 7 bases not matched to a gene.

The chain uses TRBV5-6 and TRBJ1-1, with 7 bases fitting TRBD1. Germline CDR1 reads SGHDT; CDR2 reads YYEEEE. The CDR3 spans 14 residues. V gave up 6 bases and J gave up 8 bases; unmatched junction bases: 13. CDR3: CASIRGGRGIEAFF. The DNA for the CDR3 is TGTGCCAGCATCCGAGGGGGCAGGGGGATCGAAGCTTTCTTT.

The chain combines TRBV18 with TRBJ1-2; D perhaps matches TRBD1 (5 bases). Germline V gene sequence: CDR1 KGHSH, CDR2 LQKENI. This CDR3 has 17 amino acids. Trimming pared 3 bases from V and 3 bases from J, leaving 20 bases between. CDR3 amino acids: CASSPPRAAGSHYGYTF. The CDR3 DNA is TGTGCCAGCTCACCCCCCCGGGCCGCAGGGTCCCACTATGGCTACACCTTC. The variable domain in full, completed from reference TRBV18 and TRBJ1-2, reads NAGVMQNPRHLVRRRGQEARLRCSPMKGHSHVYWYRQLPEEGLKFMVYLQKENIIDESGMPKERFSAEFPKEGPSILRIQQVVRGDSAAYFCASSPPRAAGSHYGYTFGSGTRLTVV.

The CDR3 DNA reads TGTGCCTTCCTGAAGAACACAGATACGCAGTATTTT. Translated: CAFLKNTDTQYF. This chain joins TRBV30 and TRBJ2-3; D gene unclear. The germline gives CDR1 GTSNPN, CDR2 SVGIG (reference sequence). This CDR3 region has 12 residues. The V and J ends lost 7 bases and 2 bases respectively, with 10 bases between them.

This clone was detected once. The chain links TRBV9 to TRBJ1-2; 7 bases match TRBD1. CDR1 is SGDLS and CDR2 is YYNGEE in the germline V gene. The CDR3 length is 16 residues. V trimming: 3 bases; J trimming: 2 bases; junction bases outside the gene matches: 10. For the CDR3, the DNA is TGTGCCAGCAGCGAGCAGGACAGGCAAGGAAACTATGGCTACACCTTC. Translating it yields CASSEQDRQGNYGYTF.

The CDR3, as DNA: TGTGCCAGCAGCTTAGATGGGAGCGGGGGAGGCGGGGAGCTGTTTTTT. Its protein is CASSLDGSGGGGELFF. V and J are TRBV7-8 and TRBJ2-2, with 8 bases lining up with TRBD2. The germline CDR1 and CDR2 sequences are SGHVS and FQNEAQ. V lost 1 base and J lost 7; bases outside the gene matches: 8. This CDR3 comprises 16 residues.

CDR3 nucleotides: TGTGCCAGCAGCTCTGGGATCGGTGAGGGAAACTACGAGCAGTACTTC. It is translated as CASSSGIGEGNYEQYF. The chain recombines TRBV11-2 with TRBJ2-7; D possibly corresponds to TRBD2 (5 bases). Trimming took off 4 bases at V and 3 bases at J, with 19 bases between the two ends. CDR3 size: 16 residues. The germline V gene has CDR1 SGHAT and CDR2 FQNNGV.

The chain links TRBV5-1 to TRBJ2-5; 13 positions match TRBD2. This CDR3 region has 16 residues. Germline CDR1 and CDR2: SGHRS and YFSETQ. The V segment lost 0 bases and the J segment 1 base; nucleotides outside the gene matches: 0. The DNA of the CDR3 is TGCGCCAGCAGCTTGGGGACTAGCGGGGGCCAAGAGACCCAGTACTTC. Translating it yields CASSLGTSGGQETQYF.

The V gene is TRBV11-1, the J gene TRBJ2-7; TRBD1 matches 9 bases. Germline V CDR1 and CDR2: SGHAT, FQDESV (reference sequence). V gave up 2 bases and J gave up 3 bases; unmatched junction bases: 5. The CDR3 extends over 15 amino acids. This CDR3 reads CASSLLPGQGYEQYF. The CDR3, as DNA: TGTGCCAGCAGCTTATTGCCGGGACAGGGCTACGAGCAGTACTTC.

This clone was seen only a few times. This chain connects TRBV9 to TRBJ2-7; TRBD2 is a possible D gene (5 bases). V was shortened by 0 bases and J by 2 bases, with 6 bases between the two germline ends. The V gene's germline CDR1 is SGDLS and CDR2 YYNGEE. CDR3 length equals 13 residues. CDR3 residues: CASSVAEAYEQYF. The CDR3 coding sequence is TGTGCCAGCAGCGTAGCGGAGGCCTACGAGCAGTACTTC. Full variable domain (remainder filled in from reference TRBV9 and TRBJ2-7): DSGVTQTPKHLITATGQRVTLRCSPRSGDLSVYWYQQSLDQGLQFLIQYYNGEERAKGNILERFSAQQFPDLHSELNLSSLELGDSALYFCASSVAEAYEQYFGPGTRLTVT.

The CDR3 sequence is CASSWTGETGELFF. DNA for the CDR3: TGCGCCAGCAGCTGGACAGGGGAAACCGGGGAGCTGTTTTTT. The chain employs TRBV5-1 and TRBJ2-2; 9 nucleotides align to TRBD1. The CDR3 sequence is 14 residues long. The J segment lost 5 bases and the V segment lost 3 bases, leaving 2 bases of the junction unmatched. Germline loops: CDR1 SGHRS, CDR2 YFSETQ.

J is TRBJ1-1 and V is TRBV19; the D is unclear. Trimming took off 5 bases at V and 0 bases at J, with 10 bases between the two ends. The CDR3 runs 14 residues. CDR1 is LNHDA and CDR2 is SQIVND in the germline V gene (reference sequence). CDR3 DNA: TGTGCCAGTAGTTCTTCAGAAATGAACACTGAAGCTTTCTTT. Translating gives CASSSSEMNTEAFF.

This clone was detected only a few times. The V gene is TRBV11-2, the J gene TRBJ2-7; no definite D call. The CDR3 is 13 amino acids. Germline values: CDR1 SGHAT, CDR2 FQNNGV. Trimming took off 1 base at V and 2 bases at J, with 6 bases between the two ends. CDR3 bases: TGTGCCAGCAGCTTAGCCCGAACCTACGAGCAGTACTTC. Encoded protein: CASSLARTYEQYF.

The CDR3 DNA reads TGTGCCAGCTCACCTCGGGACAGGGTTCTGCTGGACACCATATATTTT. Translated: CASSPRDRVLLDTIYF. The J gene is TRBJ1-3, the V gene TRBV18; TRBD1 matches 9 bases. Germline loops: CDR1 KGHSH, CDR2 LQKENI. V dropped 3 bases and J dropped 8; count of bases not matched to a gene: 11. This CDR3 spans 16 amino acids.

This chain connects TRBV28 to TRBJ2-7; the D is unclear. The CDR3 sequence is 13 residues long. Germline-derived CDR1 and CDR2 are MDHEN and SYDVKM. V was cut by 2 bases and J by 1 base, with 6 bases left in between. In nucleotides, the CDR3 is TGTGCCAGCAGTTTAGACGCATCCTACGAGCAGTACTTC. It is translated as CASSLDASYEQYF. Variable domain in full (rest from reference TRBV28 and TRBJ2-7): DVKVTQSSRYLVKRTGEKVFLECVQDMDHENMFWYRQDPGLGLRLIYFSYDVKMKEKGDIPEGYSVSREKKERFSLILESASTNQTSMYLCASSLDASYEQYFGPGTRLTVT.

The chain uses TRBV30 and TRBJ2-2; 10 bases are a match to TRBD1. The junction had 0 bases not matched to a gene; V was cut back by 8 bases and J by 3 bases. There are 12 residues in the CDR3. Per the germline V gene, CDR1 is GTSNPN and CDR2 is SVGIG (reference sequence). DNA for the CDR3: TGTGCCGGACAGGGGGACACCGGGGAGCTGTTTTTT. As protein: CAGQGDTGELFF.

As to this clone: One end of the junction is discordant with germline, which a read error may explain. The rearrangement joins TRBV7-7 to TRBJ1-1; 7 bases fit TRBD1. This CDR3 has 17 amino acids. Per the germline V gene, CDR1 is SSHAT and CDR2 is FNYEAQ (reference sequence). DNA for the CDR3: TGTGCTAGCAGCTTACAGGGGCCCCCGGATCTTAACACTGAAGCTTTCTTT. It is translated as CASSLQGPPDLNTEAFF. Complete variable domain (other parts from reference TRBV7-7 and TRBJ1-1): GAGVSQSPRYKVTKRGQDVTLRCDPISSHATLYWYQQALGQGPEFLTYFNYEAQPDKSGLPSDRFSAERPEGSISTLTIQRTEQRDSAMYRCASSLQGPPDLNTEAFFGQGTRLTVV.

The rearrangement uses TRBV18 and TRBJ1-1; the match to TRBD1 covers 7 bases. The CDR3 is 18 amino acids. The junction had 17 bases not matched to a gene; V was cut back by 3 bases and J by 4 bases. CDR1 and CDR2 from the germline V gene are KGHSH and LQKENI. The CDR3 region has the DNA TGTGCCAGCTCACCCTCGCGGTACAGGGGATCTTTGGGCACTGAAGCTTTCTTT. Translating gives CASSPSRYRGSLGTEAFF.

The genes are TRBV5-1 and TRBJ2-5; 10 bases map to TRBD1. Trimming removed 0 bases from V and 5 bases from J; junction bases left unmatched: 7. The CDR3 has 16 residues. Per germline, CDR1 SGHRS and CDR2 YFSETQ. CDR3 sequence: CASSLDPGQGTETQYF. In DNA, the CDR3 is TGCGCCAGCAGCTTGGATCCGGGACAGGGGACGGAGACCCAGTACTTC. The variable domain in full, with the rest retrieved from reference TRBV5-1 and TRBJ2-5, is KAGVTQTPRYLIKTRGQQVTLSCSPISGHRSVSWYQQTPGQGLQFLFEYFSETQRNKGNFPGRFSGRQFSNSRSEMNVSTLELGDSALYLCASSLDPGQGTETQYFGPGTRLLVL.